Each of the 21 T cell receptor beta chains below was sequenced from the same sample in a study of T cell responses to AZD1222 COVID-19 vaccine. Profiled with immunoSEQ multiplex PCR; TCRdb holds only in-frame clones, not every one. The table lists about 140,000 clones, approximately 90% of them singletons. The input for sequencing was peripheral blood, taken on day 0 of AZD1222 vaccination. These receptors were obtained from an adult in good health.

This clone appeared a single time. V is TRBV21-1 and J is TRBJ1-6. TRBV21-1 is an annotated pseudogene. There are 20 residues in the CDR3. Here the CDR3 reads CASSKRQGELTDSYNSPLHF. CDR3 in DNA: TGTGCCAGCAGCAAACGGCAAGGCGAACTTACGGACTCCTATAATTCACCCCTCCACTTT.

The V call is TRBV28, the J call TRBJ2-7; no clear D. CDR1 and CDR2 (germline): MDHEN, SYDVKM. Trimming shortened V by 5 bases and J by 6 bases, and 8 bases separated the two germline ends. The CDR3 spans 11 residues. This chain's CDR3 is CASSRAGEQYF. The DNA for the CDR3 is TGTGCCAGCAGTCGGGCCGGCGAGCAGTACTTC.

The V and J genes are TRBV7-6 and TRBJ1-5; TRBD1 might be the D (5 bases). The germline V gene encodes CDR1 SGHVS and CDR2 FNYEAQ. The CDR3 sequence is 19 residues long. The germline V and J ends were trimmed by 5 bases and 0 bases, with 23 bases remaining between them. CDR3 residues: CASSAGQGTGFFSNQPQHF. The CDR3 DNA is TGTGCCAGCAGCGCTGGTCAAGGGACGGGGTTCTTTAGCAATCAGCCCCAGCATTTT.

The chain links TRBV27 to TRBJ1-5; D call uncertain. CDR3 length equals 12 residues. Trimming stripped 7 bases from V and 7 bases from J, with 11 bases between. The germline CDR1 and CDR2 sequences are MNHEY and SMNVEV (reference sequence). The CDR3 reads CASTTGRQPQHF. The CDR3 nucleotides are TGTGCCAGCACCACCGGGAGACAGCCCCAGCATTTT.

The V gene is TRBV9, the J gene TRBJ1-3; no clear D. Trimming took 3 bases from V and 0 from J, leaving 10 bases between them. Looked up from germline, CDR1 is SGDLS and CDR2 is YYNGEE. CDR3 length equals 15 residues. The CDR3 sequence is CASSANWDSGNTIYF. The DNA of the CDR3 is TGTGCCAGCAGCGCAAACTGGGACTCTGGAAACACCATATATTTT.

V and J are TRBV24-1 and TRBJ2-5; perhaps TRBD2 as D (7 bases). From germline, CDR1 is KGHDR and CDR2 SFDVKD. V was pared by 6 bases and J by 4 bases, with 20 bases between. The CDR3 spans 16 residues. CDR3: CATSTTQWRGGETQYF. Here the CDR3 DNA reads TGTGCCACCAGTACAACTCAATGGAGGGGGGGAGAGACCCAGTACTTC.

The chain links TRBV27 to TRBJ2-7; TRBD2 aligns across 12 bases. Germline values: CDR1 MNHEY, CDR2 SMNVEV (reference sequence). The CDR3 spans 15 residues. J was trimmed by 4 bases and V by 3 bases; bases with no gene match: 4. CDR3 coding DNA: TGTGCCAGCAGTTTCTCCGGGACTAGCGGGTACGAGCAGTACTTC. This codes for CASSFSGTSGYEQYF.

The CDR3 here is CASRRAGENTEAFF. Here the CDR3 DNA reads TGTGCCAGCAGGAGGGCAGGGGAGAACACTGAAGCTTTCTTT. This rearrangement joins TRBV6-5 to TRBJ1-1; a weak D match, TRBD1 (6 bases). V was cut by 6 bases and J by 1 base, with 12 bases left in between. The CDR3 runs to 14 residues. From germline, CDR1 is MNHEY and CDR2 SVGAGI.

Turning to this clone: At one end, the junction sequence differs from germline, possibly due to a read error. CDR3 amino acids: CASSPRFGGMNAGELFF. The CDR3 DNA reads TGTGCCAGCAGTCCACGATTCGGTGGAATGAACGCCGGGGAGCTGTTTTTT. The chain joins TRBV28 to TRBJ2-2; D not resolved. Germline V lookup: CDR1 MDHEN, CDR2 SYDVKM. The CDR3 runs to 17 residues.

V usage is TRBV27 and J usage is TRBJ2-7; 9 nucleotides line up with TRBD2. The CDR3 runs 15 residues. V trimming: 2 bases; J trimming: 2 bases; junction bases outside the gene matches: 4. Germline CDR1 MNHEY, CDR2 SMNVEV (reference sequence). The CDR3 reads CASSLAGGQAYEQYF. In DNA, the CDR3 is TGTGCCAGCAGTTTAGCGGGAGGGCAGGCCTACGAGCAGTACTTC.

V is TRBV9 and J is TRBJ1-4; D may be TRBD1 (6 bases). The germline gives CDR1 SGDLS, CDR2 YYNGEE. Trimming stripped 4 bases from V and 3 bases from J, with 13 bases between. The CDR3 runs 15 residues. The CDR3 DNA is TGTGCCAGCAGCATATCGACAGGATCTAATGAAAAACTGTTTTTT. Translation: CASSISTGSNEKLFF.

About this clone: The same CDR3 can be traced to other DNA sequences in this sample. The chain joins TRBV4-3 to TRBJ1-5; D not certain. The CDR3 covers 15 residues. V dropped 0 bases and J dropped 4 bases, with 10 bases sitting between them. In germline, CDR1 is LGHNA, CDR2 YSLEER. CDR3 coding DNA: TGCGCCAGCAGCCAAGATGCCAGGAGTAATCAGCCCCAGCATTTT. Amino acid sequence: CASSQDARSNQPQHF.

CDR3 in DNA: TGTGCCAGCATCCCCGCGGGGGGGAATAGTCCCGATGAGCAGTTCTTC. Amino acid sequence: CASIPAGGNSPDEQFF. The rearrangement joins TRBV6-4 to TRBJ2-1, with 9 bases identical to TRBD2. Trimming took 7 bases from V and 8 from J; bases not matched to a gene: 15. Germline V gene sequence: CDR1 MRHNA, CDR2 SNTAGT. This CDR3 is built from 16 residues.

This clone was seen a handful of times. At one end the junction does not follow the germline gene, possibly because of a read error. This rearrangement joins TRBV19 to TRBJ1-5, with D possibly being TRBD1 (5 bases). The CDR3 is 12 residues long. Germline CDR1 and CDR2: LNHDA and SQIVND (reference sequence). The CDR3, as DNA: TGTGCCAGTAGTCCACAATGGGGACCTTTGGATTTT. It yields the protein CASSPQWGPLDF.

A single count supports this clone. The chain couples TRBV24-1 to TRBJ1-1; D uncertain. Germline V lookup: CDR1 KGHDR, CDR2 SFDVKD. V was shortened by 4 bases and J by 3 bases, with 23 bases between the two germline ends. This CDR3 spans 18 amino acids. In DNA form, the CDR3 reads TGTGCCACCAGTGACCGCTCGGTTAGGCTGGGAAGGGACACTGAAGCTTTCTTT. It is translated as CATSDRSVRLGRDTEAFF.

The V call is TRBV7-3, the J call TRBJ2-7, with 8 positions matching TRBD1. This CDR3 region has 13 residues. Looked up from germline, CDR1 is SGHTA and CDR2 is FQGTGA. With V trimmed by 5 bases and J by 6 bases, 6 bases remained unmatched. The CDR3, as DNA: TGTGCCAGCAGCCCTAGGACAGGGTTCGAGCAGTACTTC. The encoded protein is CASSPRTGFEQYF.

This chain connects TRBV5-5 to TRBJ1-1; D perhaps matches TRBD1 (5 bases). The CDR3 consists of 13 residues. Germline assignment: CDR1 SGHKS and CDR2 YYEKEE (reference sequence). Trimming pared 6 bases from V and 4 bases from J, leaving 13 bases between. The CDR3 here is CASMWDGGTEAFF. CDR3 in DNA: TGTGCCAGCATGTGGGATGGGGGCACTGAAGCTTTCTTT.

The chain has TRBV24-1 and TRBJ2-7, with 9 bases that match TRBD1. This CDR3 has 16 amino acids. The V segment lost 3 bases and the J segment 2 bases; nucleotides outside the gene matches: 7. CDR1 KGHDR and CDR2 SFDVKD come from the germline V gene. The CDR3 nucleotides read TGTGCCACCAGTGATAGCCGGGACAGGGCAACCTACGAGCAGTACTTC. Protein product: CATSDSRDRATYEQYF.

The CDR3: CASSQGAQVQQYF. In DNA, the CDR3 is TGTGCCAGCAGTCAGGGGGCTCAAGTTCAGCAGTACTTC. The chain carries TRBV7-2 and TRBJ2-7; 8 bases fit TRBD1. The CDR3 length is 13 residues. V was clipped by 6 bases and J by 8 bases; unmatched bases: 9. Germline CDR1 and CDR2: SGHTA and FQGNSA.

The V call is TRBV24-1, the J call TRBJ2-7, with 8 bases identical to TRBD1. This CDR3 has 13 residues. CDR1 and CDR2 from the germline V gene are KGHDR and SFDVKD. The trim removed 7 bases at V and 7 bases at J, leaving 8 bases unmatched. The CDR3 loop reads CATRAGGAGEQYF. The CDR3, as DNA: TGTGCCACCAGAGCAGGGGGCGCGGGGGAGCAGTACTTC.

The chain couples TRBV10-3 to TRBJ1-5; TRBD1 is a possible D gene (5 bases). CDR1 and CDR2 from the germline V gene are ENHRY and SYGVKD. The length of the CDR3 is 14 residues. V lost 4 bases, J lost 5 bases, and 12 bases lay in between. The CDR3 bases are TGTGCCATCAGTGGGGACTCAAGGGATCAGCCCCAGCATTTT. Translation gives CAISGDSRDQPQHF.